This is a list of T cell receptor beta chains from one sample in a study of T cell repertoires in cytomegalovirus infection. MiXCR was run by TCRdb on the reads, yielding one entry per CDR3 protein. The sample records about 500,000 distinct CDR3 sequences, around 35% being singletons. Their antigens are not known. Here the sequenced sample was cultured PBMCs, taken from culture after CMV antigen stimulation. Receptor source: a human donor in good health (CMV status not recorded). Some clones in this sample may be carry-over from other donors' samples. CDR3s include the opening cysteine and the closing phenylalanine or tryptophan. Each record gives: CDR3 length, J gene, V gene, clone size, D gene, CDR3 protein, CDR3 DNA. A D gene is named only where the DNA matches it firmly. A clone size is listed for some rows: how often the clone was seen (once, few, many), or a class if it is expanded.

len: 12; j_gene: TRBJ1-2; v_gene: TRBV6-5; abundance: few; d_gene: TRBD1; CDR3aa: CASMEGAGGYTF; CDR3nt: TGTGCCAGCATGGAGGGGGCGGGTGGCTACACCTTC
len: 14; j_gene: TRBJ2-7; v_gene: TRBV4-2; abundance: NA; d_gene: NA; CDR3aa: CASSQPGTGYEQYF; CDR3nt: TGTGCCAGCAGCCAACCCGGGACCGGATACGAGCAGTACTTC
len: 15; j_gene: TRBJ2-3; v_gene: TRBV9; abundance: NA; d_gene: NA; CDR3aa: CASSAPPGGTDTQYF; CDR3nt: TGTGCCAGCAGCGCACCCCCGGGGGGCACAGATACGCAGTATTTT
len: 15; j_gene: TRBJ1-1; v_gene: TRBV7-6; abundance: NA; d_gene: NA; CDR3aa: CASSSEGMRNTEAFF; CDR3nt: TGTGCCAGCAGCTCCGAAGGTATGCGGAACACTGAAGCTTTCTTT
len: 14; j_gene: TRBJ1-2; v_gene: TRBV6-1; abundance: NA; d_gene: NA; CDR3aa: CASSEGRPNYGYTF; CDR3nt: TGTGCCAGCAGTGAAGGACGTCCCAACTATGGCTACACCTTC
len: 15; j_gene: TRBJ1-3; v_gene: TRBV7-3; abundance: NA; d_gene: NA; CDR3aa: CASSSTGRSGNTIYF; CDR3nt: TGTGCCAGCAGCTCCACGGGCCGCTCTGGAAACACCATATATTTT
len: 18; j_gene: TRBJ2-3; v_gene: TRBV13; abundance: NA; d_gene: TRBD2; CDR3aa: CASSRYRTSGDDTDTQYF; CDR3nt: TGTGCCAGCAGCCGGTACAGGACTAGCGGAGACGATACAGATACGCAGTATTTT
len: 11; j_gene: TRBJ2-3; v_gene: TRBV10-3; abundance: NA; d_gene: NA; CDR3aa: CAILLIDTQYF; CDR3nt: TGTGCCATTTTACTGATTGATACGCAGTATTTT
len: 16; j_gene: TRBJ1-4; v_gene: TRBV4-3; abundance: NA; d_gene: TRBD1; CDR3aa: CASSQDRWTGDEKLFF; CDR3nt: TGCGCCAGCAGCCAAGATCGTTGGACAGGGGATGAAAAACTGTTTTTT
len: 13; j_gene: TRBJ1-1; v_gene: TRBV12-3/TRBV12-4; abundance: NA; d_gene: NA; CDR3aa: CASITDPNTEAFF; CDR3nt: TGTGCCAGCATTACGGACCCGAACACTGAAGCTTTCTTT
len: 15; j_gene: TRBJ2-7; v_gene: TRBV7-2; abundance: many; d_gene: TRBD1; CDR3aa: CASSLGQGGFYEQYF; CDR3nt: TGTGCCAGCAGCTTAGGACAGGGGGGCTTCTACGAGCAGTACTTC
len: 11; j_gene: TRBJ1-1; v_gene: TRBV24-1; abundance: NA; d_gene: NA; CDR3aa: CATSDRTEAFF; CDR3nt: TGTGCCACCAGTGATCGTACTGAAGCTTTCTTT
len: 14; j_gene: TRBJ2-7; v_gene: TRBV20-1; abundance: NA; d_gene: NA; CDR3aa: CSARETGEAYEQYF; CDR3nt: TGCAGTGCTAGAGAGACAGGAGAAGCCTACGAGCAGTACTTC
len: 15; j_gene: TRBJ2-4; v_gene: TRBV3-1; abundance: NA; d_gene: NA; CDR3aa: CASSTRTVAKNIQYF; CDR3nt: TGTGCCAGCAGCACCCGGACAGTAGCCAAAAACATTCAGTACTTC
len: 16; j_gene: TRBJ2-1; v_gene: TRBV5-1; abundance: NA; d_gene: TRBD2; CDR3aa: CASTAGSGSINNEQFF; CDR3nt: TGCGCCAGCACGGCGGGTAGCGGGAGTATCAACAATGAGCAGTTCTTC
len: 16; j_gene: TRBJ2-7; v_gene: TRBV12-3/TRBV12-4; abundance: NA; d_gene: TRBD2; CDR3aa: CASSFGASGITYEQYF; CDR3nt: TGTGCCAGCAGTTTTGGAGCTAGCGGGATCACCTACGAGCAGTACTTC
len: 11; j_gene: TRBJ2-1; v_gene: TRBV29-1; abundance: many; d_gene: NA; CDR3aa: CSVEQFNEQFF; CDR3nt: TGCAGCGTTGAACAGTTCAATGAGCAGTTCTTC
len: 14; j_gene: TRBJ1-5; v_gene: TRBV4-1; abundance: NA; d_gene: NA; CDR3aa: CASSQETGRQPQHF; CDR3nt: TGCGCCAGCAGCCAAGAAACAGGGCGGCAGCCCCAGCATTTT
len: 15; j_gene: TRBJ2-4; v_gene: TRBV6-6; abundance: NA; d_gene: NA; CDR3aa: CASSSRTALKNIQYF; CDR3nt: TGTGCCAGCAGTTCACGGACAGCCCTCAAAAACATTCAGTACTTC
len: 14; j_gene: TRBJ1-5; v_gene: TRBV6-2/TRBV6-3; abundance: NA; d_gene: NA; CDR3aa: CASTRGQLNQPQHF; CDR3nt: TGTGCCAGCACCCGGGGGCAACTCAATCAGCCCCAGCATTTT
len: 13; j_gene: TRBJ1-1; v_gene: TRBV11-2; abundance: NA; d_gene: NA; CDR3aa: CATLYVVSTEAFF; CDR3nt: TGTGCCACCCTATACGTGGTGAGCACTGAAGCTTTCTTT
len: 16; j_gene: TRBJ2-7; v_gene: TRBV23-1; abundance: many; d_gene: TRBD1; CDR3aa: CASSQSRGDRGYEQYF; CDR3nt: TGCGCCAGCAGTCAATCCAGGGGGGACAGGGGGTACGAGCAGTACTTC
len: 13; j_gene: TRBJ2-5; v_gene: TRBV7-2; abundance: NA; d_gene: NA; CDR3aa: CASTSSYQETQYF; CDR3nt: TGTGCCAGCACATCGAGTTACCAAGAGACCCAGTACTTC
len: 14; j_gene: TRBJ2-7; v_gene: TRBV7-9; abundance: many; d_gene: TRBD2; CDR3aa: CASSFEREVSEQYF; CDR3nt: TGTGCCAGCAGCTTCGAGCGGGAGGTTTCCGAGCAGTACTTC
len: 17; j_gene: TRBJ1-3; v_gene: TRBV11-2; abundance: few; d_gene: TRBD1; CDR3aa: CASSLLPDRGLGNTIYF; CDR3nt: TGTGCCAGCAGCTTGCTACCAGACAGGGGGCTTGGAAACACCATATATTTT
len: 16; j_gene: TRBJ2-3; v_gene: TRBV4-3; abundance: NA; d_gene: TRBD2; CDR3aa: CASSSYSGREGYTQYF; CDR3nt: TGCGCCAGCAGCAGTTATTCTGGGCGGGAGGGATATACGCAGTATTTT
len: 14; j_gene: TRBJ1-1; v_gene: TRBV4-2; abundance: NA; d_gene: TRBD1; CDR3aa: CASSQVTGFTEAFF; CDR3nt: TGTGCCAGCAGCCAGGTGACAGGGTTCACTGAAGCTTTCTTT
len: 11; j_gene: TRBJ1-1; v_gene: TRBV20-1; abundance: NA; d_gene: NA; CDR3aa: CSAHLYTEAFF; CDR3nt: TGCAGTGCTCACCTCTACACTGAAGCTTTCTTT
len: 12; j_gene: TRBJ2-7; v_gene: TRBV28; abundance: NA; d_gene: NA; CDR3aa: CASSKGRYEQYF; CDR3nt: TGTGCCAGCAGCAAAGGGAGGTACGAGCAGTACTTC
len: 14; j_gene: TRBJ1-2; v_gene: TRBV18; abundance: NA; d_gene: NA; CDR3aa: CASSPTPGRSGYTF; CDR3nt: TGTGCCAGCTCACCTACCCCAGGCCGGAGTGGCTACACCTTC
len: 17; j_gene: TRBJ2-5; v_gene: TRBV28; abundance: NA; d_gene: TRBD2; CDR3aa: CASSLIGTTSGRETQYF; CDR3nt: TGTGCCAGCAGTTTAATCGGCACTACTAGCGGGAGGGAGACCCAGTACTTC
len: 16; j_gene: TRBJ2-7; v_gene: TRBV5-4; abundance: few; d_gene: TRBD1; CDR3aa: CASSHPRGQGAYEQYF; CDR3nt: TGTGCCAGCAGCCATCCTCGAGGACAGGGGGCCTACGAGCAGTACTTC
len: 11; j_gene: TRBJ2-5; v_gene: TRBV27; abundance: NA; d_gene: NA; CDR3aa: CASTLGETQYF; CDR3nt: TGTGCCAGCACCCTCGGGGAGACCCAGTACTTC
len: 15; j_gene: TRBJ2-7; v_gene: TRBV4-1; abundance: NA; d_gene: NA; CDR3aa: CASSLRDSEAHEQYF; CDR3nt: TGCGCCAGCAGCCTCCGGGACTCCGAGGCCCACGAGCAGTACTTC
len: 16; j_gene: TRBJ2-7; v_gene: TRBV6-2/TRBV6-3; abundance: NA; d_gene: TRBD2; CDR3aa: CASSFVPGLAKDEQYF; CDR3nt: TGTGCCAGCAGTTTCGTCCCGGGACTAGCGAAAGACGAGCAGTACTTC